These 3 T cell receptor beta chains were sequenced from one sample in a study of T cells after yellow fever vaccination. TCRdb recomputed calls from the 5' RACE reads with MiXCR, one row per CDR3 protein. The table includes about 74,000 distinct CDR3 sequences, more than 5.5% detected once. The material was CD8+ T cells sorted from PBMCs, obtained about 5 days after the first yellow fever vaccination. Receptors originate from a man aged 18 to 30 who received the YFV17D yellow fever vaccine.

A few counts support this clonotype. The J gene is TRBJ2-1, the V gene TRBV15, with 8 positions matching TRBD2. CDR1 and CDR2 (germline): LNHNV, YYDKDF (reference sequence). The V and J ends lost 8 bases and 0 bases, in that order; junction bases with no gene match: 15. There are 18 residues in the CDR3. The DNA for the CDR3 is TGTGCCACCGAAGATAGCGGGGAAGAAGGGGGCTCCTACAATGAGCAGTTCTTC. This encodes CATEDSGEEGGSYNEQFF.

This clonotype was seen many times. The genes are TRBV29-1 and TRBJ2-3, with D perhaps matching TRBD1 or TRBD2 (5 bases each). Germline V gene sequence: CDR1 SQVTM, CDR2 ANQGSEA. The V end was cut by 1 base, the J end by 1 base, with 6 bases between. The CDR3 sequence is 13 residues long. The CDR3 protein is CSVEGGGTDTQYF. DNA of the CDR3: TGCAGCGTTGAAGGAGGGGGCACAGATACGCAGTATTTT.

This clonotype was counted between two and nine times. V gene TRBV9 combines with J gene TRBJ2-1; 8 bases agree with TRBD2. This CDR3 comprises 15 residues. Per the germline V gene, CDR1 is SGDLS and CDR2 is YYNGEE. J gave up 4 bases and V 4 bases, and 7 bases lay outside the gene matches. CDR3 amino acids: CASSPSAGGYNEQFF. CDR3 DNA: TGTGCCAGCAGCCCCTCCGCGGGGGGATACAATGAGCAGTTCTTC. Using reference TRBV9 and TRBJ2-1 for the parts outside the CDR3, the full variable domain is DSGVTQTPKHLITATGQRVTLRCSPRSGDLSVYWYQQSLDQGLQFLIQYYNGEERAKGNILERFSAQQFPDLHSELNLSSLELGDSALYFCASSPSAGGYNEQFFGPGTRLTVL.